This T cell receptor beta chain was sequenced during a study of blood T cell repertoires in COVID-19. Study-wide context: The samples span acute and convalescent COVID-19 from the United States, Italy and Spain. The cDNA or gDNA used as material had been derived from T cells, B-cell-depleted T cells, or PBMCs.

In the source study's methods: The authors estimated nucleated cell counts from reference gene primer amplification. Clones were sequenced by immunoSEQ multiplex PCR, and TCRdb holds only the in-frame ones, with some missing. Clonal size and the V and J genes are those of that table, whereas D and trimming came from the DNA. The sample holds approximately 97,000 clones; just under 85% are singletons and the top ten take around 10%. The clonotype originates from a man between 40 and 49 years old with active or convalescent COVID-19. The source material was peripheral blood.

The CDR3 DNA is TGTGCCAGCAGCTCGGGACTTAATGAAAAACTGTTTTTT. This sequence encodes CASSSGLNEKLFF. The V and J genes are TRBV7-3 and TRBJ1-4, with D maybe TRBD1 (5 bases). Germline lookup yields CDR1 SGHTA and CDR2 FQGTGA. V dropped 4 bases and J dropped 4 bases, with 7 bases sitting between them. This CDR3 has 13 residues.